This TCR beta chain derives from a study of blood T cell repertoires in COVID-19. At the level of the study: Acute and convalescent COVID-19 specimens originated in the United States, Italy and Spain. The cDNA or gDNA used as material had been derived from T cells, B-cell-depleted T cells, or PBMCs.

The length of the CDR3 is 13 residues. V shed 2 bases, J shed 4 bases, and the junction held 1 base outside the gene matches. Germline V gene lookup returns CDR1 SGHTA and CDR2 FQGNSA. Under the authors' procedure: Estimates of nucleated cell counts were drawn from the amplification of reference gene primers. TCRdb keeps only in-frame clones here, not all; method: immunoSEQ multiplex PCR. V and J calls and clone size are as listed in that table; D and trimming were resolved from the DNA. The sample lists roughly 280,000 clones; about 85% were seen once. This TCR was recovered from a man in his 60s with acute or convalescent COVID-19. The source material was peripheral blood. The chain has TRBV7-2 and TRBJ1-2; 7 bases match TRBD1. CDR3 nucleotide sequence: TGTGCCAGCAGCTTACCAGGGGGCTATGGCTACACCTTC. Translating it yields CASSLPGGYGYTF.